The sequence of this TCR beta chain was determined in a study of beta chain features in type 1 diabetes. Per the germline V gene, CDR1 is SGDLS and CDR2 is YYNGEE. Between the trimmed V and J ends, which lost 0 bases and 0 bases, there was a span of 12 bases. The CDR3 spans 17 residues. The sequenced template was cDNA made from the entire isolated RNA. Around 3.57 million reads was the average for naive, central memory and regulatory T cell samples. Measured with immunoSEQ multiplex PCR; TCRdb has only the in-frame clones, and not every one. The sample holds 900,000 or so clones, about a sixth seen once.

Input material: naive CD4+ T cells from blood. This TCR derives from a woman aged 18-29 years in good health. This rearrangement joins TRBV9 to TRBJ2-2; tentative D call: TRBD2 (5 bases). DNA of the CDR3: TGTGCCAGCAGCGTAGGTAGAGGACTCGCGAACACCGGGGAGCTGTTTTTT. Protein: CASSVGRGLANTGELFF.